This T cell receptor beta chain was profiled in a study of T cell responses to AZD1222 COVID-19 vaccine (dated by TCRdb to about 2021). Context from the whole study: AZD1222 recipients with second doses at about 4 weeks or about 12 weeks were pooled, because spike-specific TCR depth and breadth did not differ between schedules. Trial participants were enrolled by age into 18-55, 56-69 and 70-plus year subgroups, with roughly 160, 29 and 62 TCR-sequenced participants respectively. A total of 233 trial participants underwent TCR sequencing, of whom approximately 200 had received two doses of AZD1222 and some 25 had received two doses of the MenACWY control vaccine.

This clone was found once. It lacks a known antigen. There are no base qualities to consult, and no much larger clone falls within one base. Other DNA sequences within the sample encode an identical CDR3. This specimen's time point label, interpreted: baseline before first vaccination. Samples from vaccinated people were obtained from the UK trials COV001 and COV002, which included a single-blind randomized controlled phase 2/3 trial of AZD1222 (ChAdOx1 nCoV-19) in healthy adults. Trial participant PBMC samples were collected at day 0 and day 28 after the second dose for TCRbeta chain sequencing. Points the paper makes about the study in general: Spike-specific TCR breadth and depth rose significantly after two AZD1222 doses compared with day 0 and with MenACWY recipients. Because no day 14 peak-response samples were available, repertoires were characterized only after the peak T cell response. CD4 TCRs associated with the vaccine covered the entire spike protein, and the dominant responses were in regions 160-218 and 743-854. Epitopes outside the regions mutated in the B.1.351 and B.1.1.7 variants were reportedly recognized by nearly half of the unique spike-specific TCRs. Participants were mostly white British and included more females than males, and it was suggested by the authors that clonal diversity may have been underestimated. In the small 56-69-year group, the increase in depth fell short of significance, most likely because of low power. Only six AZD1222 recipients were SARS-CoV-2 seropositive at baseline, limiting conclusions about previously exposed vaccinees.

The CDR3 regions of human TCRbeta chains were analyzed by immunosequencing. The original methods were these. TCRs in the repertoires were matched against a reference library of SARS-CoV-2-specific TCRs that had been generated with the MIRA antigen-specificity platform. Breadth was defined as the fraction of unique TCRs that were SARS-CoV-2-associated. Depth was defined as the fraction of total T cells that were SARS-CoV-2-associated. Using the MIRA data, every spike-specific TCR was mapped to the spike region that the TCR reacted to and assigned to either a CD4 or a CD8 class. Log10-transformed breadth and depth values were compared by one-way ANOVA with Sidak's multiple comparisons tests. Sourced from immuneACCESS, this table was stored by TCRdb with only in-frame sequences that have V and J called. A share of the clones is absent; for the studies checked, an unresolved V gene accounts for under half, and the remainder has no known explanation. The V and J calls and clone size are taken from that table; D and trimming were inferred from the DNA. The sample table records just over 80,000 clones; 70% to 90% of these occur just once. The top ten clones comprise approximately 5.4% of the sample.

Germline trimming: 6 bases from V, 6 bases from J; junction bases outside gene matches: 4. The CDR3 goes from the cysteine to the phenylalanine over 13 residues. This entry keeps only the CDR3 DNA: 39 bases, framed from base 1. The germline V gene gives CDR1 as SNHLY and CDR2 as FYNNEI. Here the sequenced sample was peripheral blood, taken on day 0 of AZD1222 vaccination. This chain joins TRBV2 to TRBJ1-2; 10 bases in the middle match TRBD1. The receptor was derived from an adult in good health. The CDR3: CASSETGGHGYTF. The bases are TGTGCCAGCAGCGAGACAGGGGGCCATGGCTACACCTTC. Reference TRBV2 and TRBJ1-2 proteins supply the regions before and after the CDR3; the full variable domain is: EPEVTQTPSHQVTQMGQEVILRCVPISNHLYFYWYRQILGQKVEFLVSFYNNEISEKSEIFDDQFSVERPDGSNFTLKIRSTKLEDSAMYFCASSETGGHGYTFGSGTRLTVV.